This is a list of T cell receptor beta chains from one sample in a study of blood T cell repertoires in COVID-19. Data came from immunoSEQ multiplex PCR; TCRdb stores just in-frame clones and leaves some out. Among 130,000 to 150,000 clones listed, around 80% were seen once. Sample: peripheral blood. These receptor sequences come from a man aged 55 to 69 with active or convalescent COVID-19. CDR3s include the opening cysteine and the closing phenylalanine or tryptophan. The order of the fields is V gene, D gene, clone size, J gene, CDR3 protein, CDR3 DNA. A D gene is named only where the DNA matches it firmly. Size is omitted from some rows. Given values are once, few, many or a class for expanded clones.

TRBV27,.,.,TRBJ1-5,CASSQDRASNQPQHF,TGTGCCAGCAGTCAGGACAGAGCTAGCAATCAGCCCCAGCATTTT
TRBV5-1,.,.,TRBJ2-3,CASSLVLSTDTQYF,TGCGCCAGCAGCTTGGTTCTCAGCACAGATACGCAGTATTTT
TRBV24-1,TRBD2,.,TRBJ2-3,CATSDLTSGGTDTQYF,TGTGCCACCAGTGATTTGACTAGCGGAGGCACAGATACGCAGTATTTT
TRBV27,TRBD1,once,TRBJ2-7,CASSLVGLGQGLGEQYF,TGTGCCAGCAGTTTGGTGGGTCTGGGACAGGGACTCGGGGAGCAGTACTTC
TRBV6-5,TRBD1,.,TRBJ2-7,CASSPDRGPPSEQYF,TGTGCCAGCAGCCCAGACAGGGGGCCCCCCTCCGAGCAGTACTTC
TRBV9,.,many,TRBJ2-3,CASTRSTDTQYF,TGTGCCAGCACTAGGAGCACAGATACGCAGTATTTT
TRBV5-6,TRBD2,.,TRBJ2-1,CASSFDSGEIYNEQFF,TGTGCCAGCAGCTTTGATAGCGGGGAAATATACAATGAGCAGTTCTTC
TRBV6-5,.,.,TRBJ2-3,CASTYNRVWADTQYF,TGTGCCAGCACCTATAACAGGGTTTGGGCAGATACGCAGTATTTT
TRBV7-6,.,.,TRBJ2-7,CASSLARENEQYF,TGTGCCAGCAGCTTAGCGAGGGAAAACGAGCAGTACTTC
TRBV6-5,.,.,TRBJ2-5,CASIAAPNTQETQYF,TGTGCCAGCATCGCCGCTCCGAACACCCAAGAGACCCAGTACTTC
TRBV9,.,.,TRBJ1-1,CASSVQTDLYTEAFF,TGTGCCAGCAGCGTACAAACAGACCTTTACACTGAAGCTTTCTTT
TRBV7-2,.,.,TRBJ2-1,CASSLSRGGEQFF,TGTGCCAGCAGCTTATCCCGCGGAGGTGAGCAGTTCTTC
TRBV9,TRBD2,.,TRBJ2-7,CASSPSGGSYEQYF,TGTGCCAGCAGCCCGAGCGGGGGATCCTACGAGCAGTACTTC
TRBV19,TRBD1,.,TRBJ1-6,CASSINSGTGNSPLHF,TGTGCCAGTAGTATAAACTCGGGGACAGGAAATTCACCCCTCCACTTT
TRBV27,TRBD1,once,TRBJ1-6,CASSGQGTKIDFYSPLHF,TGTGCCAGCAGTGGACAGGGGACCAAAATCGATTTCTATTCACCCCTCCACTTT
TRBV6-1,TRBD2,.,TRBJ2-5,CASSEGGGDSQYF,TGTGCCAGCAGTGAAGGGGGAGGGGACTCCCAGTACTTC
TRBV29-1,.,.,TRBJ2-3,CSVEGFGEDTQYF,TGCAGCGTTGAAGGATTCGGGGAAGATACGCAGTATTTT
TRBV19,TRBD1,.,TRBJ1-6,CASSNRGVSASPLHF,TGTGCCAGTAGTAACAGGGGGGTCTCGGCTTCACCCCTCCACTTT
TRBV7-2,TRBD2,.,TRBJ2-5,CASSRQWTSGGQETQYF,TGTGCCAGCAGCCGTCAGTGGACTAGCGGGGGTCAAGAGACCCAGTACTTC
TRBV28,.,.,TRBJ2-7,CASIQGPYEQYF,TGTGCCAGCATCCAGGGGCCCTACGAGCAGTACTTC
TRBV5-6,.,.,TRBJ2-7,CASSLGRDEQYF,TGTGCCAGCAGCTTGGGGAGGGACGAGCAGTACTTC
TRBV10-3,.,.,TRBJ2-5,CAISVTQETQYF,TGTGCCATCAGTGTGACTCAAGAGACCCAGTACTTC
TRBV7-2,.,.,TRBJ2-3,CASSLPGRDTQYF,TGTGCCAGCAGCTTACCGGGAAGAGATACGCAGTATTTT
TRBV28,.,.,TRBJ2-3,CASSLSQGVDTQYF,TGTGCCAGCAGTTTATCACAGGGTGTAGATACGCAGTATTTT
TRBV9,.,.,TRBJ2-7,CASSEGANYEQYF,TGTGCCAGCAGTGAGGGCGCCAACTACGAGCAGTACTTC
TRBV27,.,.,TRBJ1-2,CASRQGGGLYGYTF,TGTGCCAGCCGCCAGGGAGGGGGACTCTATGGCTACACCTTC
TRBV9,.,.,TRBJ1-2,CASSYGGVGYGYTF,TGTGCCAGCAGCTACGGGGGAGTAGGCTATGGCTACACCTTC
TRBV5-6,TRBD1,.,TRBJ2-5,CASSPDRVQETQYF,TGTGCCAGCAGCCCGGACAGGGTGCAGGAGACCCAGTACTTC
TRBV28,.,.,TRBJ2-2,CASKVGGNTGELFF,TGTGCCAGCAAGGTCGGGGGAAACACCGGGGAGCTGTTTTTT
TRBV4-1,.,.,TRBJ1-4,CASSQDGGAREKLFF,TGCGCCAGCAGCCAAGATGGGGGGGCGCGTGAAAAACTGTTTTTT
TRBV19,.,.,TRBJ1-5,CASSPSSTYSNQPQHF,TGTGCCAGTAGCCCTTCGAGTACCTATAGCAATCAGCCCCAGCATTTT
TRBV12-3/TRBV12-4,.,.,TRBJ1-2,CASTQGDNYGYTF,TGTGCCAGCACCCAAGGGGATAACTATGGCTACACCTTC
TRBV7-2,TRBD2,many,TRBJ2-1,CASSLGGSSDNEQFF,TGTGCCAGCAGCTTAGGCGGGAGCAGCGACAATGAGCAGTTCTTC
TRBV5-1,.,.,TRBJ1-2,CASSLDGGADGYTF,TGCGCCAGCAGCTTGGATGGGGGCGCAGATGGCTACACCTTC
TRBV2,TRBD2,.,TRBJ2-1,CASRSRLAGAGEFF,TGTGCCAGCCGTTCCCGGCTAGCGGGCGCAGGGGAGTTCTTC
TRBV2,.,.,TRBJ1-2,CASSGAGAMAYTF,TGTGCCAGCAGTGGGGCAGGGGCTATGGCTTACACCTTC
TRBV14,TRBD1,.,TRBJ2-7,CASSRGQGVYEQYF,TGTGCCAGCAGCCGTGGACAGGGAGTATACGAGCAGTACTTC
TRBV12-3/TRBV12-4,.,.,TRBJ1-2,CASSYSEGYTF,TGTGCCAGCAGCTACAGTGAGGGCTACACCTTC
TRBV5-1,.,.,TRBJ2-6,CASSFTSSGANVLTF,TGCGCCAGCAGCTTTACAAGCTCTGGGGCCAACGTCCTGACTTTC
TRBV19,.,.,TRBJ1-3,CASSPRGGTGNTIYF,TGTGCCAGTAGTCCGAGGGGAGGGACTGGAAACACCATATATTTT
TRBV19,TRBD1,.,TRBJ2-1,CASSIATGAFYNEQFF,TGTGCCAGTAGTATAGCGACAGGGGCCTTCTACAATGAGCAGTTCTTC
TRBV28,.,.,TRBJ1-1,CASSLAVTEAFF,TGTGCCAGCAGTTTGGCGGTAACTGAAGCTTTCTTT